Below are 4 T cell receptor beta chains sequenced from a single sample in a study of blood T cell repertoires in COVID-19. Repertoires were generated with immunoSEQ multiplex PCR, while TCRdb's copy carries only in-frame clones and drops some. The data hold around 86,000 clones, with around 85% observed a single time. Specimen: peripheral blood. The receptor source for this set is a man older than 75 with acute or convalescent COVID-19.

The chain recombines TRBV4-3 with TRBJ1-4, with no clear D. The CDR3 is made up of 15 amino acids. Germline V gene lookup returns CDR1 LGHNA and CDR2 YSLEER. V gave up 0 bases and J gave up 1 base, with 6 bases separating them. Here the CDR3 DNA reads TGCGCCAGCAGCCAAGATAGCCAAACTAATGAAAAACTGTTTTTT. Translation: CASSQDSQTNEKLFF.

The chain links TRBV19 to TRBJ2-1, with 11 bases aligning to TRBD2. The junction had 13 bases not matched to a gene; V was cut back by 8 bases and J by 7 bases. Germline CDR1 LNHDA, CDR2 SQIVND (reference sequence). This CDR3 region has 16 residues. CDR3 sequence (DNA): TGTGCCAGTGCGTTCTCGACTAGCGGGGTAATAAATGAGCAGTTCTTC. This translates into CASAFSTSGVINEQFF. Full variable domain (remainder filled in from reference TRBV19 and TRBJ2-1): DGGITQSPKYLFRKEGQNVTLSCEQNLNHDAMYWYRQDPGQGLRLIYYSQIVNDFQKGDIAEGYSVSREKKESFPLTVTSAQKNPTAFYLCASAFSTSGVINEQFFGPGTRLTVL.

The V call is TRBV19, the J call TRBJ2-7; TRBD1 matches 9 bases. V lost 7 bases to trimming and J lost 6 bases; unmatched junction nucleotides: 10. Germline V gene data show CDR1 as LNHDA and CDR2 as SQIVND (reference sequence). This CDR3 is built from 14 residues. The CDR3 loop reads CASTKQGTGSEQYF. The CDR3 DNA reads TGTGCCAGTACAAAACAAGGGACAGGGTCCGAGCAGTACTTC.

The chain is built from TRBV12-2 and TRBJ1-5. TRBV12-2 is recorded as a pseudogene. The CDR3 sequence is 17 residues long. CDR3 nucleotides: TGTGCAAGTCGCCCCGGGATTGCCTTGTATAGCAATCAGCCCCAGCATTTT. It translates to CASRPGIALYSNQPQHF.